Listed here are 19 T cell receptor beta chains from one sample, sequenced in a study of technical replicates of blood from a handful of donors. Assay used: immunoSEQ multiplex PCR; TCRdb lists only in-frame clones, some missing. The sample has under 95,000 clones; 90% to 95% are singletons. Sequenced input: T cells isolated from PBMCs. The receptors come from a human donor in good health. Some clones in this sample may be carry-over from other donors' samples.

By proportion, this clone is medium-sized. V usage is TRBV12-5 and J usage is TRBJ2-1; TRBD2 aligns across 8 bases. CDR3 size: 13 residues. Germline V gene data show CDR1 as LGHNT and CDR2 as FRNRAP. V trimming: 8 bases; J trimming: 10 bases; junction bases outside the gene matches: 10. The CDR3 DNA is TGTGCTAGTAGTGCAGCGGGAGTGAACGAGCAGTTCTTC. Residues: CASSAAGVNEQFF.

The V call is TRBV11-3, the J call TRBJ2-3, with a possible D match to TRBD2 (7 bases). The CDR3 is 15 residues long. V lost 2 bases and J 6 bases, leaving 15 bases between the germline ends. Germline CDR1 SGHNT, CDR2 YENEEA. The CDR3 sequence: CASSLNSGGADTQYF. The DNA for the CDR3 is TGTGCCAGCAGCTTAAACTCGGGGGGCGCGGATACGCAGTATTTT.

The rearrangement links TRBV4-1 to TRBJ2-1; 11 nucleotides line up with TRBD2. The CDR3 consists of 18 residues. Germline V gene sequence: CDR1 MGHRA, CDR2 YSYEKL. Germline trimming cut 0 bases from V and 4 bases from J; bases unmatched to any gene: 8. The CDR3 DNA is TGCGCCAGCAGCCAAGATTGGCCTAGCGGGGGGCTTTACAATGAGCAGTTCTTC. Its translation is CASSQDWPSGGLYNEQFF.

The chain uses TRBV4-1 and TRBJ2-3, with 10 bases that match TRBD2. From germline, CDR1 is MGHRA and CDR2 YSYEKL. V was pared by 1 base and J by 4 bases, with 11 bases of the junction left unmatched. The CDR3 sequence is 18 residues long. In DNA, the CDR3 is TGCGCCAGCAGCCAAGCGGGGGGTTCTAGCGGGAGTGCAGATACGCAGTATTTT. The encoded protein is CASSQAGGSSGSADTQYF.

The chain combines TRBV19 with TRBJ2-2; 9 bases match TRBD1. Trimming took 5 bases from V and 7 from J; bases not matched to a gene: 14. Germline V gene sequence: CDR1 LNHDA, CDR2 SQIVND (reference sequence). The CDR3 covers 17 residues. The DNA for the CDR3 is TGTGCCAGTAGTCCGCATGCTACAGGGGGCGGTCTCGGGGAGCTGTTTTTT. It yields the protein CASSPHATGGGLGELFF.

V is TRBV19 and J is TRBJ2-7, with TRBD2 matching over 12 bases. This CDR3 has 15 amino acids. Germline V gives CDR1 LNHDA, CDR2 SQIVND (reference sequence). V gave up 3 bases and J gave up 2 bases; unmatched junction bases: 2. The CDR3 DNA sequence: TGTGCCAGTAGTATGGCTAGCGGGGGGGCCTACGAGCAGTACTTC. Translating gives CASSMASGGAYEQYF.

The chain employs TRBV13 and TRBJ2-5; 8 nucleotides line up with TRBD2. The CDR3 totals 16 residues. Trimming at V came to 7 bases and at J to 3 bases, leaving 13 bases not matched to a gene. Germline loops: CDR1 PRHDT, CDR2 FYEKMQ (reference sequence). In DNA, the CDR3 is TGTGCCAGCACCGACCAAAAGCGACTAGCGAAAGAGACCCAGTACTTC. Translation: CASTDQKRLAKETQYF.

The chain is built from TRBV7-9 and TRBJ1-2; D gene ambiguous. In germline, CDR1 is SEHNR, CDR2 FQNEAQ (reference sequence). V dropped 1 base and J dropped 8 bases, with 14 bases sitting between them. This CDR3 region has 14 residues. CDR3 sequence: CASSLVGSGLGYTF. CDR3 DNA sequence: TGTGCCAGCAGCTTAGTAGGGTCGGGGTTGGGCTACACCTTC.

Turning to this clone: A read error may account for a junction end that differs from germline. V is TRBV5-1 and J is TRBJ2-7, with TRBD2 identical over 7 bases. This CDR3 region has 14 residues. The germline V gene has CDR1 SGHRS and CDR2 YFSETQ. CDR3 sequence reads: CASSLASGNYEQYF. For the CDR3, the DNA is TGCGCCAGTAGCTTGGCTAGCGGAAACTACGAGCAGTACTTC.

The rearrangement uses TRBV5-1 and TRBJ2-5; D remains ambiguous. Trimming took 4 bases from V and 2 from J, leaving 18 bases between them. CDR3 size: 16 residues. The V gene's germline CDR1 is SGHRS and CDR2 YFSETQ. The CDR3 here is CASSNSRRTKQETQYF. CDR3 coding DNA: TGCGCCAGCAGCAATAGCAGACGCACCAAACAAGAGACCCAGTACTTC.

The J gene is TRBJ1-2, the V gene TRBV15; weak D call: TRBD1 (6 bases). The CDR3 extends over 14 amino acids. V lost 5 bases and J lost 6, with 16 bases in between. Germline-derived CDR1 and CDR2 are LNHNV and YYDKDF (reference sequence). The CDR3 DNA sequence: TGTGCCACCAGCCCGAGGAGGGGGGGCCATGGCTACACCTTC. It translates to CATSPRRGGHGYTF. Looking up the rest from reference TRBV15 and TRBJ1-2 gives the full variable domain: DAMVIQNPRYQVTQFGKPVTLSCSQTLNHNVMYWYQQKSSQAPKLLFHYYDKDFNNEADTPDNFQSRRPNTSFCFLDIRSPGLGDTAMYLCATSPRRGGHGYTFGSGTRLTVV.

This clone was seen only once. The V and J genes are TRBV2 and TRBJ2-2; TRBD1 might be the D (5 bases). The CDR3 is 14 residues long. Looked up from germline, CDR1 is SNHLY and CDR2 is FYNNEI. The V end lost 8 bases, the J end lost 0 bases, and 10 bases lay between the germline ends. The CDR3 reads CASARQTNTGELFF. CDR3 sequence (DNA): TGTGCCAGCGCCCGACAGACGAACACCGGGGAGCTGTTTTTT.

The chain combines TRBV4-1 with TRBJ1-2, with 10 bases identical to TRBD1. V shed 1 base and J 2 bases; nucleotides not matched to a gene: 16. Germline V gene sequence: CDR1 MGHRA, CDR2 YSYEKL. There are 20 residues in the CDR3. The CDR3 nucleotides are TGCGCCAGCAGCCAAGCCGCCGGTCTGACAGGGGGCAAGTTCAACTATGGCTACACCTTC. This sequence encodes CASSQAAGLTGGKFNYGYTF.

This clone was recorded only once. J is TRBJ1-1 and V is TRBV1. TRBV1 constitutes a pseudogene. CDR3 size: 14 residues. The CDR3 spells CTSSQGEGRTEAFF. The CDR3 nucleotides are TGCACCAGCAGCCAAGGGGAGGGACGCACTGAAGCTTTCTTT.

V and J are TRBV2 and TRBJ1-1; D might be TRBD1 (5 bases). CDR1 SNHLY and CDR2 FYNNEI come from the germline V gene. The CDR3 sequence is 16 residues long. V was cut by 2 bases and J by 7 bases, with 20 bases left in between. CDR3 bases: TGTGCCAGCAGTGAAAGGGGAGGGGTCATCATTTTTGAAGCTTTCTTT. Translation: CASSERGGVIIFEAFF. Filled out from reference TRBV2 and TRBJ1-1, the complete variable domain reads EPEVTQTPSHQVTQMGQEVILRCVPISNHLYFYWYRQILGQKVEFLVSFYNNEISEKSEIFDDQFSVERPDGSNFTLKIRSTKLEDSAMYFCASSERGGVIIFEAFFGQGTRLTVV.

J is TRBJ1-2 and V is TRBV4-1; tentatively, D is TRBD1 (5 bases). The V gene's germline CDR1 is MGHRA and CDR2 YSYEKL. There are 14 residues in the CDR3. Trimming removed 2 bases at V and 3 bases at J, with 10 bases between. CDR3 DNA: TGCGCCAGCAGCCAAAAGGACATTGACTATGGCTACACCTTC. Its protein is CASSQKDIDYGYTF.

The genes are TRBV9 and TRBJ2-1, with 7 bases lining up with TRBD2. With 3 bases clipped from V and 3 bases from J, the junction kept 3 bases outside the gene matches. The germline V gene encodes CDR1 SGDLS and CDR2 YYNGEE. The CDR3 totals 14 residues. The CDR3 here is CASSAGGFYNEQFF. The DNA of the CDR3 is TGTGCCAGCAGCGCGGGGGGATTCTACAATGAGCAGTTCTTC.

As for this clone: Other nucleotide sequences from this sample produce the same CDR3. The genes are TRBV19 and TRBJ2-1; D is ambiguous. This CDR3 region has 13 residues. Germline V gene lookup returns CDR1 LNHDA and CDR2 SQIVND (reference sequence). Trimming cost V 3 bases and J 3 bases, with 6 bases left between them. DNA for the CDR3: TGTGCCAGTAGTATGTCGAGCTACAATGAGCAGTTCTTC. The encoded protein is CASSMSSYNEQFF. The full variable domain, rest sourced from reference TRBV19 and TRBJ2-1, is DGGITQSPKYLFRKEGQNVTLSCEQNLNHDAMYWYRQDPGQGLRLIYYSQIVNDFQKGDIAEGYSVSREKKESFPLTVTSAQKNPTAFYLCASSMSSYNEQFFGPGTRLTVL.

This chain uses TRBV7-9 with TRBJ1-2; D is possibly TRBD1 (5 bases). The CDR3 spans 11 residues. The V gene lost 4 bases and the J gene lost 6 bases, with 6 bases spanning the gap. The germline V gene encodes CDR1 SEHNR and CDR2 FQNEAQ (reference sequence). Here the CDR3 reads CASSSDNGYTF. Here the CDR3 DNA reads TGTGCCAGCAGCTCGGACAATGGCTACACCTTC.